Sequencing of this T cell receptor (beta chain) was carried out in a study of blood T cell repertoires in COVID-19. About the study: Italy, Spain and the United States were the sources of the convalescent and acute COVID-19 samples. Sources were T cells, B-cell-depleted T cells, or PBMCs; the material itself was cDNA or gDNA.

Authors' data handling: Reference gene primer amplification yielded estimated nucleated cell counts. Here immunoSEQ multiplex PCR was the method, and the copy in TCRdb shows in-frame clones only, minus some. V and J calls and clone size are copied from that table; D and trimming were computed from the DNA. The sample has about 200,000 clones, more than 75% seen once. Germline lookup yields CDR1 WSHSY and CDR2 SAAADI. J was trimmed by 1 base and V by 2 bases; bases with no gene match: 6. This CDR3 has 16 amino acids. Sequences were obtained from peripheral blood. The chain employs TRBV10-2 and TRBJ2-5, with 8 nucleotides matching TRBD1. This sequence was found in a man aged 35-49 years with active or convalescent COVID-19. DNA of the CDR3: TGCGCCAGCAGTGAGCCCCGGGACAGGCCCCAAGAGACCCAGTACTTC. Its translation is CASSEPRDRPQETQYF.